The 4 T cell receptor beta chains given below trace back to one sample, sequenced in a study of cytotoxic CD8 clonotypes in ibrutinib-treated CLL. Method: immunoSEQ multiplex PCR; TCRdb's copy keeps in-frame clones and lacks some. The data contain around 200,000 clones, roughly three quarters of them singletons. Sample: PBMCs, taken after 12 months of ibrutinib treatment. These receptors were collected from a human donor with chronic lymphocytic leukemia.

The CDR3 DNA follows: TGTGCCACCAGCAGACGGCAGGGATGGGAGACCCAGTACTTC. It codes for CATSRRQGWETQYF. The J gene is TRBJ2-5, the V gene TRBV15, with D possibly TRBD1 on 5 matching bases. Between the trimmed V and J ends, which lost 2 bases and 5 bases, there was a span of 12 bases. This CDR3 contains 14 residues. CDR1 LNHNV and CDR2 YYDKDF come from the germline V gene (reference sequence). Full variable domain (missing parts from reference TRBV15 and TRBJ2-5): DAMVIQNPRYQVTQFGKPVTLSCSQTLNHNVMYWYQQKSSQAPKLLFHYYDKDFNNEADTPDNFQSRRPNTSFCFLDIRSPGLGDTAMYLCATSRRQGWETQYFGPGTRLLVL.

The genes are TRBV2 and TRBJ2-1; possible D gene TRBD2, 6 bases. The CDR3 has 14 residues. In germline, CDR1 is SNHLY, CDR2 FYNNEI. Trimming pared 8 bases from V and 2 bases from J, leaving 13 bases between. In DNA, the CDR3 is TGTGCCAGCTTTCTAGCGTCGACCTACAATGAGCAGTTCTTC. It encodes CASFLASTYNEQFF.

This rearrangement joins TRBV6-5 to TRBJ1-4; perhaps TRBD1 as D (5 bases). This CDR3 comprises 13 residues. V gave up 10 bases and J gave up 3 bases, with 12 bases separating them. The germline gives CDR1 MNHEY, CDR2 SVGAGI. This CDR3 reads CATQQVSNEKLFF. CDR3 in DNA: TGTGCCACCCAACAGGTTTCTAATGAAAAACTGTTTTTT.

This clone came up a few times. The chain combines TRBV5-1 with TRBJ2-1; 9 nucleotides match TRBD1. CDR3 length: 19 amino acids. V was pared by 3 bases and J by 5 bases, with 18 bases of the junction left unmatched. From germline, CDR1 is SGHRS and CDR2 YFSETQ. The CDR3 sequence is CASSWAGTGHQTINNEQFF. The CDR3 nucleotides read TGCGCCAGCAGCTGGGCCGGGACAGGGCATCAAACAATTAACAATGAGCAGTTCTTC.